The 32 T cell receptor beta chains reported below all come from one sample, sequenced in a study of blood T cells in healthy people across ages. A second 7 to 11 cycle PCR used barcoded and J-beta primers. TCRdb re-called the 5' RACE reads through MiXCR, storing one row per CDR3 protein. This sample yields around 1,800,000 distinct CDR3 sequences, of which about two fifths are seen a single time; 23% belongs to the top ten. Sequencing was carried out using blood. All receptors derive from a human donor in good health.

A few counts support this clonotype. In DNA, the CDR3 is TGTGCCAGCAGTTACTCGATTAGCGTTACAGATACGCAGTATTTT. Protein product: CASSYSISVTDTQYF. The chain couples TRBV6-6 to TRBJ2-3, with a tentative D call TRBD2 (5 bases). Germline lookup yields CDR1 MNHNY and CDR2 SVGAGI (reference sequence). The CDR3 is 15 amino acids. Trimming removed 0 bases from V and 3 bases from J, with 10 bases in between.

The chain is built from TRBV11-1 and TRBJ1-1, with no clear D. CDR1 is SGHAT and CDR2 is FQDESV in the germline V gene (reference sequence). With 6 bases removed from V and 0 bases from J, the gap between germline ends came to 8 bases. The CDR3 is 13 residues long. The CDR3 DNA reads as TGTGCCAGCAGGTCCCGTATGAACACTGAAGCTTTCTTT. Translated, it gives CASRSRMNTEAFF.

This clonotype has more than one count but fewer than ten. V gene TRBV11-2 combines with J gene TRBJ2-3; TRBD1 is a possible D gene (5 bases). V dropped 5 bases and J dropped 2 bases, with 17 bases sitting between them. CDR1 SGHAT and CDR2 FQNNGV come from the germline V gene. The CDR3 has 16 residues. This CDR3 is CASSRGARIFTDTQYF. CDR3 nucleotides: TGTGCCAGCAGCCGTGGGGCCAGGATCTTCACAGATACGCAGTATTTT.

The CDR3 sequence is CASSLSIGGVNEQFF. The CDR3 DNA reads as TGTGCCAGCAGTTTATCGATAGGTGGGGTCAATGAGCAGTTCTTC. V gene TRBV27 combines with J gene TRBJ2-1, with no clear D. The germline V and J ends were trimmed by 0 bases and 6 bases, with 12 bases remaining between them. This CDR3 comprises 15 residues. The germline gives CDR1 MNHEY, CDR2 SMNVEV (reference sequence).

About this clonotype: At one end the junction does not follow the germline gene, possibly because of a read error. This chain connects TRBV28 to TRBJ2-4, with TRBD2 matching 7 bases. CDR3 size: 15 residues. Germline V CDR1 and CDR2: MDHEN, SYDVKM. DNA for the CDR3: TGTGCCAGCAGTTTATTTGGGGGGGGTAAAAACATTCAGCACTTC. Protein sequence: CASSLFGGGKNIQHF.

This chain's CDR3 is CASSDRSPQPQHF. As DNA, the CDR3 is TGTGCCAGCAGTGACCGATCCCCTCAGCCCCAGCATTTT. This chain uses TRBV6-6 with TRBJ1-5; D is undetermined. Germline V gene sequence: CDR1 MNHNY, CDR2 SVGAGI (reference sequence). The CDR3 runs 13 residues. Trimming left V 5 bases short and J 6 bases short, with 11 bases between.

CDR3 DNA: TGTGCCAGCAGCCAATTTAGGAACACTGAAGCTTTCTTT. This translates into CASSQFRNTEAFF. This sequence joins TRBV14 and TRBJ1-1, with D hard to call. Trimming took 2 bases from V and 1 from J, leaving 5 bases between them. From germline, CDR1 is SGHDN and CDR2 FVKESK. The CDR3 length is 13 residues. Using reference TRBV14 and TRBJ1-1 for the parts outside the CDR3, the full variable domain is EAGVTQFPSHSVIEKGQTVTLRCDPISGHDNLYWYRRVMGKEIKFLLHFVKESKQDESGMPNNRFLAERTGGTYSTLKVQPAELEDSGVYFCASSQFRNTEAFFGQGTRLTVV.

This clonotype has more than one count but fewer than ten. V gene TRBV4-1 combines with J gene TRBJ2-4, with 10 bases aligning to TRBD1. The end of the DNA fits TRBJ2-7 better, so the J call may be wrong. The CDR3 totals 15 residues. From germline, CDR1 is MGHRA and CDR2 YSYEKL. The CDR3 loop reads CASSQAGTGDYEQYF. In nucleotides, the CDR3 is TGCGCCAGCAGCCAAGCCGGGACAGGGGACTACGAGCAGTACTTC.

V usage is TRBV5-1 and J usage is TRBJ2-7; 10 bases match TRBD2. V shed 1 base, J shed 4 bases, and the junction held 11 bases outside the gene matches. The germline CDR1 and CDR2 sequences are SGHRS and YFSETQ. This CDR3 is 17 amino acids long. CDR3 bases: TGCGCCAGCAGCTTGACGCTAGCGGGGGCCTTCAATTACGAGCAGTACTTC. Its protein is CASSLTLAGAFNYEQYF.

The J gene is TRBJ1-1, the V gene TRBV27; 7 nucleotides agree with TRBD1. Germline values: CDR1 MNHEY, CDR2 SMNVEV (reference sequence). This CDR3 has 13 amino acids. The V segment lost 8 bases and the J segment 6 bases; nucleotides outside the gene matches: 9. CDR3 sequence (DNA): TGTGCCAGCTGGGACAGCCTAAGCCCTGAAGCTTTCTTT. Residues: CASWDSLSPEAFF.

Only a few counts were recorded for this clonotype. This chain uses TRBV7-2 with TRBJ2-1, with D possibly called TRBD1 or TRBD2 (6 bases each). This CDR3 is built from 17 residues. Looked up from germline, CDR1 is SGHTA and CDR2 is FQGNSA. Trimming left V 4 bases short and J 1 base short, with 17 bases between. CDR3 protein: CASSYPGGPYSYNEQFF. The CDR3 DNA reads TGTGCCAGCAGCTATCCCGGGGGCCCCTATTCCTACAATGAGCAGTTCTTC.

The sample holds a few counts of this clonotype. The chain carries TRBV20-1 and TRBJ2-1; 11 bases align to TRBD2. J gave up 0 bases and V 3 bases, and 10 bases lay outside the gene matches. The CDR3 contains 18 residues. CDR1 is DFQATT and CDR2 is SNEGSKA in the germline V gene (reference sequence). The CDR3 bases are TGCAGTGCTAGGCGGCTAGCGGGGGGACGGAGCTCCTACAATGAGCAGTTCTTC. Amino acids: CSARRLAGGRSSYNEQFF.

Points on this clonotype: A read error may produce the germline difference seen at one junction end. This chain links TRBV29-1 with TRBJ1-5; D gene unclear. The CDR3 totals 13 residues. Looked up from germline, CDR1 is SQVTM and CDR2 is ANQGSEA. The DNA of the CDR3 is TGCAGCGTTGGCAAGGATAGCAATCAGCCCCGGCATTTT. Its translation: CSVGKDSNQPRHF.

The rearrangement links TRBV28 to TRBJ2-7; 7 bases align to TRBD1. This CDR3 region has 15 residues. The germline CDR1 and CDR2 sequences are MDHEN and SYDVKM. V lost 8 bases, J lost 3 bases, and 13 bases stayed unmatched. The CDR3 DNA follows: TGTGCCAGCTTAGGGGGCGGGCAACAGAACTACGAGCAGTACTTC. It encodes CASLGGGQQNYEQYF.

This chain connects TRBV7-9 to TRBJ2-4; 10 bases map to TRBD1. The trim removed 4 bases at V and 1 base at J, leaving 13 bases unmatched. CDR3 length equals 19 residues. From germline, CDR1 is SEHNR and CDR2 FQNEAQ (reference sequence). The CDR3: CASSSIPGQGIRAKNIQYF. DNA of the CDR3: TGTGCCAGCAGCTCTATTCCGGGACAGGGGATTAGGGCCAAAAACATTCAGTACTTC.

This chain joins TRBV12-5 and TRBJ2-2; D is uncertain. The ends were cut back, 2 bases at V and 5 bases at J, with 3 bases in the middle. The germline gives CDR1 LGHNT, CDR2 FRNRAP. The length of the CDR3 is 12 residues. The CDR3 is CASGLFTGELFF. The CDR3 DNA reads TGTGCTAGTGGTTTGTTTACCGGGGAGCTGTTTTTT.

This chain connects TRBV12-3 or TRBV12-4 to TRBJ1-2; possibly TRBD1 for D (5 bases). Trimming left V 3 bases short and J 8 bases short, with 16 bases between. This CDR3 region has 14 residues. The CDR3 is CASSFREGRGGYTF. The CDR3, as DNA: TGTGCCAGCAGTTTTAGGGAGGGGAGGGGAGGCTACACCTTC.

In its sample, this clonotype was seen a few times. The chain is built from TRBV29-1 and TRBJ2-7; 14 bases are a match to TRBD2. This CDR3 is built from 14 residues. V lost 3 bases, J lost 4 bases, and 2 bases stayed unmatched. Germline V gene data show CDR1 as SQVTM and CDR2 as ANQGSEA. CDR3 nucleotide sequence: TGCAGCGTTGAGGGACTAGCGGGGGTATACGAGCAGTACTTC. Protein product: CSVEGLAGVYEQYF.

V gene TRBV3-1 combines with J gene TRBJ1-2; D is unclear. The CDR3 has 15 residues. The V end was cut by 4 bases, the J end by 1 base, with 13 bases between. Germline CDR1 is LGHDT and CDR2 is YNNKEL (reference sequence). Here the CDR3 DNA reads TGTGCCAGCAGCCCGGAGGGTAGCCTTAACTATGGCTACACCTTC. This translates into CASSPEGSLNYGYTF.

A few counts support this clonotype. The J gene is TRBJ1-2, the V gene TRBV6-5, with TRBD1 as a possible D gene (5 bases). The CDR3 loop spans 17 amino acids. Germline values: CDR1 MNHEY, CDR2 SVGAGI. Between the trimmed V and J ends, which lost 2 bases and 4 bases, there was a span of 20 bases. The CDR3 nucleotides read TGTGCCAGCAGTTACGGGGCCCCAGGGCTTATCAGCTATGGCTACACCTTC. Its translation is CASSYGAPGLISYGYTF.

This clonotype occurred a few times. V gene TRBV7-9 combines with J gene TRBJ2-5; no reliable D call. Germline assignment: CDR1 SEHNR and CDR2 FQNEAQ (reference sequence). This CDR3 comprises 14 residues. V lost 6 bases to trimming and J lost 2 bases, with 13 bases between them. The CDR3: CASSLRLGQETQYF. CDR3 nucleotide sequence: TGTGCCAGCAGTCTTAGGTTGGGGCAAGAGACCCAGTACTTC.

About this clonotype itself: A read error may account for a junction end that differs from germline. This sequence joins TRBV2 and TRBJ2-2, with TRBD1 identical over 10 bases. The CDR3 sequence is 14 residues long. Germline loops: CDR1 SNHLY, CDR2 FYNNEI. CDR3 loop: CASREDRGPGELFF. In DNA, the CDR3 is TGTGCCAGCAGGGAAGACAGGGGGCCCGGGGAGCTGTTTTTT.

The chain uses TRBV29-1 and TRBJ2-3; 7 bases agree with TRBD2. The CDR3 has 13 amino acids. Germline V CDR1 and CDR2: SQVTM, ANQGSEA. V was pared by 4 bases and J by 10 bases, with 11 bases of the junction left unmatched. DNA of the CDR3: TGCAGCGTTGCCCCCCCTGGGGGGGAGGCGCAGTATTTT. The encoded protein is CSVAPPGGEAQYF.

The chain recombines TRBV4-2 with TRBJ2-4, with 8 bases that match TRBD2. Germline loops: CDR1 LGHNA, CDR2 YNFKEQ. V shed 0 bases and J 4 bases; nucleotides not matched to a gene: 5. CDR3 size: 16 residues. CDR3 amino acids: CASSQEDPSGKNIQYF. The CDR3 region has the DNA TGTGCCAGCAGCCAAGAAGATCCTAGCGGGAAAAACATTCAGTACTTC.

This clonotype was seen once. The chain recombines TRBV7-2 with TRBJ1-4, with 8 bases aligning to TRBD1. V was clipped by 0 bases and J by 5 bases; unmatched bases: 14. The CDR3 consists of 19 residues. Germline V gene sequence: CDR1 SGHTA, CDR2 FQGNSA. The CDR3 reads CASSLAVTGTGDKNEKLFF. The CDR3 region has the DNA TGTGCCAGCAGCTTAGCCGTTACCGGGACAGGAGACAAAAATGAAAAACTGTTTTTT. Full variable domain (rest looked up from reference TRBV7-2 and TRBJ1-4): GAGVSQSPSNKVTEKGKDVELRCDPISGHTALYWYRQSLGQGLEFLIYFQGNSAPDKSGLPSDRFSAERTGGSVSTLTIQRTQQEDSAVYLCASSLAVTGTGDKNEKLFFGSGTQLSVL.

This clonotype was seen repeatedly, ten times or more. The chain uses TRBV4-3 and TRBJ2-1, with D perhaps TRBD2 (7 bases). The V gene's germline CDR1 is LGHNA and CDR2 YSLEER. V gave up 2 bases and J gave up 9 bases, with 14 bases separating them. This CDR3 is 14 amino acids long. CDR3 in DNA: TGCGCCAGCAGCCAACCGCGGGGGCTTGGTGAGCAGTTCTTC. As protein: CASSQPRGLGEQFF.

This rearrangement joins TRBV20-1 to TRBJ2-5; 10 bases line up with TRBD2. Per the germline V gene, CDR1 is DFQATT and CDR2 is SNEGSKA (reference sequence). V lost 7 bases and J lost 2; bases outside the gene matches: 19. This CDR3 has 18 residues. The CDR3 bases are TGCAGTGTGTTCCCATTATCACCTAGCGGGGGTTATCAAGAGACCCAGTACTTC. Its protein is CSVFPLSPSGGYQETQYF.

A note on this clonotype: The junction and the germline gene differ at one end; a read error may be behind it. The chain joins TRBV6-6 to TRBJ2-1, with unresolved D. Germline assignment: CDR1 MNHNY and CDR2 SVGAGI (reference sequence). CDR3 size: 13 residues. CDR3 nucleotide sequence: TGTGCCGGCAGTTACTCCCTAGGTAATGAGCAGTTCTTC. It codes for CAGSYSLGNEQFF.

The V call is TRBV12-3 or TRBV12-4, the J call TRBJ1-1; 7 bases align to TRBD1. The CDR3 sequence is 15 residues long. Losses at the gene ends were 5 bases for V and 10 bases for J; bases not matched to a gene: 16. CDR3 DNA: TGTGCCAGCAGTCCGCAGACAGGGCGTAGCTCGGGAGCTTTCTTT. Protein: CASSPQTGRSSGAFF.

Regarding this clonotype: One end of the junction varies from germline; a read error may be responsible. The chain is built from TRBV12-3 or TRBV12-4 and TRBJ2-3; TRBD1 aligns across 9 bases. The CDR3 length is 15 residues. CDR3 nucleotides: TGTGCCAGCAGTTTTGGGACAGGGCCGGCAGATGCGCAGTATTTT. Translating gives CASSFGTGPADAQYF.

This clonotype was seen a handful of times. The chain uses TRBV20-1 and TRBJ2-1; 10 positions agree with TRBD1. The CDR3 consists of 15 residues. From germline, CDR1 is DFQATT and CDR2 SNEGSKA (reference sequence). Trimming cost V 5 bases and J 5 bases; bases outside gene matches: 9. CDR3 DNA sequence: TGCAGTGCTGCCGCGGGGACAGGGGTACACAATGAGCAGTTCTTC. Encoded protein: CSAAAGTGVHNEQFF.

This clonotype has more than one count but fewer than ten. The CDR3 loop is CASSQESSGYTF. The CDR3 DNA reads TGTGCCAGCAGCCAAGAAAGTAGTGGCTACACCTTC. The chain links TRBV3-1 to TRBJ1-2; no clear D gene. The CDR3 loop spans 12 amino acids. Between the trimmed V and J ends, which lost 0 bases and 7 bases, there was a span of 6 bases. Germline V gene sequence: CDR1 LGHDT, CDR2 YNNKEL (reference sequence).